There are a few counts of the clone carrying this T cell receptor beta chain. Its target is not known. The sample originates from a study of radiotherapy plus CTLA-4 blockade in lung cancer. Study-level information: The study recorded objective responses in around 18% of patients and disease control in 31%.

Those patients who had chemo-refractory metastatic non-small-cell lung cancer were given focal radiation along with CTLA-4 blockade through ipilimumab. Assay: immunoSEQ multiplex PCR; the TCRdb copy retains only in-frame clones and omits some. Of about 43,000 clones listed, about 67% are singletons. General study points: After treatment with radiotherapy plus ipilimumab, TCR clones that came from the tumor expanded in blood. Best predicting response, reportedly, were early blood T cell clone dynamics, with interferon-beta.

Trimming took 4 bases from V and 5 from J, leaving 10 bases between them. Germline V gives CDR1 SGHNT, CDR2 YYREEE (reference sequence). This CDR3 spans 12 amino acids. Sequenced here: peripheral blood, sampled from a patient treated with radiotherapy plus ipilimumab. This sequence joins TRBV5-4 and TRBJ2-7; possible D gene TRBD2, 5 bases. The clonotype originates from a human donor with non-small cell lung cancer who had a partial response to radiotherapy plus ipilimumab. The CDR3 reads CASSKDLDEQYF. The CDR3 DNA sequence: TGTGCCAGCAGCAAGGACTTAGACGAGCAGTACTTC.